One sample yielded the 24 T cell receptor beta chains listed below, sequenced in a study of vaccination effects on CD4 cells after COVID-19. Before sequencing, viral peptide pools were used by the ViraFEST assay to expand antigen-specific CD4+ T cells. The culture ran for 10 days, and then CD4+ T cells were isolated. Each participant was administered two doses of either the BNT162b2 or the mRNA-1273 vaccine. Antigens for these TCRs are unknown. The table came from immunoSEQ multiplex PCR; TCRdb's copy has only in-frame clones and leaves some out. Counted here are about 16,000 clones, around 64% occurring once; the ten biggest clones make up 9%. The sample was CD4+ T cells from PBMCs cultured with SARS-CoV-2 spike peptides, taken after COVID-19 vaccination. The receptors originated from a human donor who received a COVID-19 vaccine.

This clone appeared a few times. The rearrangement uses TRBV5-1 and TRBJ1-2; 10 bases align to TRBD1. After removal of 4 bases from V and 5 bases from J, the junction contained 5 bases not matched to a gene. CDR3 length: 14 amino acids. Germline CDR1 is SGHRS and CDR2 is YFSETQ. CDR3 in amino acids: CASSHDRGQYGYTF. CDR3 DNA: TGCGCCAGCAGCCACGACAGGGGGCAATATGGCTACACCTTC. Full variable domain (outside the CDR3, taken from reference TRBV5-1 and TRBJ1-2): KAGVTQTPRYLIKTRGQQVTLSCSPISGHRSVSWYQQTPGQGLQFLFEYFSETQRNKGNFPGRFSGRQFSNSRSEMNVSTLELGDSALYLCASSHDRGQYGYTFGSGTRLTVV.

The chain joins TRBV27 to TRBJ2-1; D possibly corresponds to TRBD1 (5 bases). The CDR3 is 13 residues long. From germline, CDR1 is MNHEY and CDR2 SMNVEV (reference sequence). The ends were cut back, 4 bases at V and 10 bases at J, with 14 bases in the middle. The CDR3 coding sequence is TGTGCCAGCAGTTCGTCCAGGGTCGTAGAGCAGTTCTTC. The encoded protein is CASSSSRVVEQFF.

This rearrangement joins TRBV12-3 or TRBV12-4 to TRBJ2-1; D is ambiguous. The V gene lost 5 bases and the J gene lost 9 bases, with 11 bases spanning the gap. This CDR3 comprises 12 residues. CDR3 in amino acids: CASSPGIGEQFF. DNA of the CDR3: TGTGCCAGCAGTCCCGGTATTGGTGAGCAGTTCTTC.

This clone was seen more than once but under ten times. V and J are TRBV27 and TRBJ1-5; D is uncertain. Germline V lookup: CDR1 MNHEY, CDR2 SMNVEV (reference sequence). The length of the CDR3 is 16 residues. The V gene lost 4 bases and the J gene lost 2 bases, with 15 bases spanning the gap. CDR3 region: CASSSDPRLRNQPQHF. CDR3 DNA sequence: TGTGCCAGCAGTTCGGACCCAAGACTGCGCAATCAGCCCCAGCATTTT.

The genes are TRBV7-2 and TRBJ2-5, with TRBD2 matching 7 bases. With V trimmed by 5 bases and J by 3 bases, 9 bases remained unmatched. Germline assignment: CDR1 SGHTA and CDR2 FQGNSA. The CDR3 covers 15 residues. CDR3 bases: TGTGCCAGCAGCCAACGTATGGCGGGGGAAGAGACCCAGTACTTC. Residues: CASSQRMAGEETQYF.

The rearrangement uses TRBV14 and TRBJ2-3, with TRBD2 matching over 12 bases. The ends lost 1 base at V and 4 bases at J; junction bases unmatched: 0. Germline CDR1 and CDR2: SGHDN and FVKESK. The CDR3 has 15 amino acids. The CDR3 loop reads CASSQGLAGADTQYF. CDR3 bases: TGTGCCAGCAGCCAAGGACTAGCGGGGGCAGATACGCAGTATTTT.

The CDR3 coding sequence is TGTGCCAGCAGACTAGCGGGGTACAATGAGCAGTTCTTC. Encoded protein: CASRLAGYNEQFF. This chain connects TRBV3-1 (or the pseudogene TRBV3-2) to TRBJ2-1, with 10 bases lining up with TRBD2. V was clipped by 6 bases and J by 4 bases; unmatched bases: 0. The CDR3 runs to 13 residues. Germline V lookup: CDR1 LGHDT, CDR2 YNNKEL (reference sequence).

V is TRBV11-2 and J is TRBJ2-1; D not certain. The V end was cut by 3 bases, the J end by 4 bases, with 7 bases between. In germline, CDR1 is SGHAT, CDR2 FQNNGV. The length of the CDR3 is 13 residues. The CDR3 region has the DNA TGTGCCAGCAGCTTTCTGGGATACAATGAGCAGTTCTTC. This encodes CASSFLGYNEQFF.

The chain carries TRBV20-1 and TRBJ1-1; no clear D. The V gene's germline CDR1 is DFQATT and CDR2 SNEGSKA (reference sequence). The CDR3 is made up of 15 amino acids. The V end was cut by 3 bases, the J end by 0 bases, with 14 bases between. In nucleotides, the CDR3 is TGCAGTGCTAGTACGGGAGGATCCGTGAACACTGAAGCTTTCTTT. Residues: CSASTGGSVNTEAFF.

The rearrangement uses TRBV5-1 and TRBJ2-1; 8 positions agree with TRBD1. The trim removed 0 bases at V and 8 bases at J, leaving 7 bases unmatched. The CDR3 spans 15 residues. Germline V gives CDR1 SGHRS, CDR2 YFSETQ. CDR3 protein: CASSLAGGDVHEQFF. The DNA of the CDR3 is TGCGCCAGCAGCTTGGCAGGGGGCGATGTACATGAGCAGTTCTTC.

V usage is TRBV7-2 and J usage is TRBJ2-1, with D unclear. Trimming left V 1 base short and J 11 bases short, with 12 bases between. Germline V gene data show CDR1 as SGHTA and CDR2 as FQGNSA. This CDR3 has 13 residues. The CDR3: CASSLGFRAKQFF. Here the CDR3 DNA reads TGTGCCAGCAGCTTAGGTTTCCGGGCTAAGCAGTTCTTC. Based on the CDR3 plus reference TRBV7-2 and TRBJ2-1, the full variable domain is GAGVSQSPSNKVTEKGKDVELRCDPISGHTALYWYRQSLGQGLEFLIYFQGNSAPDKSGLPSDRFSAERTGGSVSTLTIQRTQQEDSAVYLCASSLGFRAKQFFGPGTRLTVL.

The V call is TRBV7-8, the J call TRBJ1-3, with a possible D match to TRBD1 (6 bases). The V and J ends lost 5 bases and 2 bases respectively, with 13 bases between them. CDR1 and CDR2 from the germline V gene are SGHVS and FQNEAQ. CDR3 length: 15 amino acids. The CDR3 loop is CASSLKGDTGNTIYF. The CDR3 region has the DNA TGTGCCAGCAGCCTTAAGGGGGACACTGGAAACACCATATATTTT. Full variable domain (outside the CDR3, taken from reference TRBV7-8 and TRBJ1-3): GAGVSQSPRYKVAKRGQDVALRCDPISGHVSLFWYQQALGQGPEFLTYFQNEAQLDKSGLPSDRFFAERPEGSVSTLKIQRTQQEDSAVYLCASSLKGDTGNTIYFGEGSWLTVV.

This chain connects TRBV5-4 to TRBJ2-1; no clear D. Germline-derived CDR1 and CDR2 are SGHNT and YYREEE (reference sequence). CDR3 size: 12 residues. V gave up 5 bases and J gave up 7 bases, with 10 bases separating them. The CDR3 spells CASSIISNEQFF. CDR3 nucleotide sequence: TGTGCCAGCAGTATTATATCAAATGAGCAGTTCTTC.

The rearrangement uses TRBV30 and TRBJ2-7; weak D call: TRBD1 (6 bases). Deletions cut 0 bases from V and 2 bases from J, with 20 bases between. CDR3 size: 17 residues. Per germline, CDR1 GTSNPN and CDR2 SVGIG (reference sequence). The CDR3 DNA reads as TGTGCCTGGAGTGTACGCGCAGGGGTCGGGGCGCCCTACGAGCAGTACTTC. It encodes CAWSVRAGVGAPYEQYF.

The chain employs TRBV19 and TRBJ1-4, with TRBD1 matching over 8 bases. The J segment lost 7 bases and the V segment lost 5 bases, leaving 6 bases of the junction unmatched. Germline CDR1 LNHDA, CDR2 SQIVND (reference sequence). The CDR3 is made up of 14 amino acids. The CDR3 sequence is CASSPRQGFEKLFF. Written as DNA, the CDR3 is TGTGCCAGTAGTCCCCGACAGGGGTTTGAAAAACTGTTTTTT.

CDR3 amino acids: CASSQARIQETQYF. CDR3 sequence (DNA): TGCGCCAGCAGCCAGGCCCGTATCCAAGAGACCCAGTACTTC. J is TRBJ2-5 and V is TRBV4-1; D is ambiguous. CDR1 and CDR2 (germline): MGHRA, YSYEKL. The CDR3 is 14 residues long. V dropped 3 bases and J dropped 1 base, with 9 bases sitting between them.

The chain links TRBV13 to TRBJ1-2; 7 bases match TRBD1. Germline-derived CDR1 and CDR2 are PRHDT and FYEKMQ (reference sequence). The CDR3 has 16 residues. The ends lost 5 bases at V and 3 bases at J; junction bases unmatched: 12. The DNA of the CDR3 is TGTGCCAGCAGCCAACTAGGGGACAGCCTCCACTATGGCTACACCTTC. Translating it yields CASSQLGDSLHYGYTF. The full variable domain, completed using reference TRBV13 and TRBJ1-2, is AAGVIQSPRHLIKEKRETATLKCYPIPRHDTVYWYQQGPGQDPQFLISFYEKMQSDKGSIPDRFSAQQFSDYHSELNMSSLELGDSALYFCASSQLGDSLHYGYTFGSGTRLTVV.

This clone was detected once. The chain has TRBV29-1 and TRBJ2-5; 9 bases align to TRBD1. CDR1 is SQVTM and CDR2 is ANQGSEA in the germline V gene. The junction had 7 bases not matched to a gene; V was cut back by 6 bases and J by 5 bases. The CDR3 loop spans 13 amino acids. The CDR3 DNA follows: TGCAGCGTGGCACCCGGGACAGGGGAGACCCAGTACTTC. Amino acid sequence: CSVAPGTGETQYF. The full variable domain, with the rest looked up from reference TRBV29-1 and TRBJ2-5, is SAVISQKPSRDICQRGTSLTIQCQVDSQVTMMFWYRQQPGQSLTLIATANQGSEATYESGFVIDKFPISRPNLTFSTLTVSNMSPEDSSIYLCSVAPGTGETQYFGPGTRLLVL.

The chain links TRBV27 to TRBJ1-1; a weak D match, TRBD1 (5 bases). The CDR3 sequence is 14 residues long. Germline CDR1 is MNHEY and CDR2 is SMNVEV (reference sequence). V lost 2 bases to trimming and J lost 1 base, with 8 bases between them. The CDR3 region is CASSLAGPNTEAFF. CDR3 coding DNA: TGTGCCAGCAGTTTAGCAGGGCCGAACACTGAAGCTTTCTTT.

The CDR3 nucleotides read TGTGCCAGCAGCTTAGCGCGGCTAGCGGGCCACTACGAGCAGTACTTC. As protein: CASSLARLAGHYEQYF. The V call is TRBV7-2, the J call TRBJ2-7, with TRBD2 matching over 8 bases. Per germline, CDR1 SGHTA and CDR2 FQGNSA. V lost 0 bases, J lost 3 bases, and 7 bases stayed unmatched. The CDR3 sequence is 16 residues long.

This chain uses TRBV28 with TRBJ1-1; TRBD1 matches 7 bases. The V gene's germline CDR1 is MDHEN and CDR2 SYDVKM. The CDR3 has 17 residues. J was trimmed by 0 bases and V by 7 bases; bases with no gene match: 14. The CDR3 here is CASTKKRKGALNTEAFF. The DNA of the CDR3 is TGTGCCAGCACCAAAAAACGTAAGGGGGCATTGAACACTGAAGCTTTCTTT.

The V gene is TRBV27, the J gene TRBJ1-6; D may be TRBD1 (5 bases). The CDR3 sequence is 18 residues long. Germline lookup yields CDR1 MNHEY and CDR2 SMNVEV (reference sequence). V lost 3 bases and J lost 0, with 15 bases in between. This CDR3 is CASSFVGTPSSYNSPLHF. The CDR3 nucleotides read TGTGCCAGCAGTTTTGTTGGGACGCCGAGCTCCTATAATTCACCCCTCCACTTT.

The chain has TRBV2 and TRBJ2-7; 11 bases match TRBD2. Trimming took 5 bases from V and 7 from J; bases not matched to a gene: 7. Germline V gene lookup returns CDR1 SNHLY and CDR2 FYNNEI. The CDR3 is 14 amino acids. The CDR3 is CASSTGTSGEEQYF. CDR3 DNA sequence: TGTGCCAGCAGTACTGGGACTAGCGGTGAAGAGCAGTACTTC.

The chain combines TRBV11-2 with TRBJ1-1; D unclear. The V and J ends lost 1 base and 2 bases respectively, with 11 bases between them. Germline values: CDR1 SGHAT, CDR2 FQNNGV. This CDR3 has 15 residues. CDR3 nucleotide sequence: TGTGCCAGCAGCTTAGGAGGGAGGGCTAACACTGAAGCTTTCTTT. Translated: CASSLGGRANTEAFF.